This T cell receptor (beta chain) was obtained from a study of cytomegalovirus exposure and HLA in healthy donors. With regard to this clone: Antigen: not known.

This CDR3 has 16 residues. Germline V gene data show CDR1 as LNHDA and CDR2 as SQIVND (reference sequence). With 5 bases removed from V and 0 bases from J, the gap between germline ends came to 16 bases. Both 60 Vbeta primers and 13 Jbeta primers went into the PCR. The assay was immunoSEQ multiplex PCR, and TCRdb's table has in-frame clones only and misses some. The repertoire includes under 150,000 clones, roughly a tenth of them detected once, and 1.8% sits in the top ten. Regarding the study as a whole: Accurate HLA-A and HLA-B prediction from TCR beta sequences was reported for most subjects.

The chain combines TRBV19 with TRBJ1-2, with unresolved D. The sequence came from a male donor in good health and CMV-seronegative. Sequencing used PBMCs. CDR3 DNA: TGTGCCAGTAGTTTCCAACCGATCGGAGCTAACTATGGCTACACCTTC. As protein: CASSFQPIGANYGYTF.